The clone carrying this T cell receptor (beta chain) occurred a few times. What it recognizes is unknown. Investigators reverse transcribed all isolated RNA, so they sequenced expressed TCRB transcripts. Assay: immunoSEQ multiplex PCR; the TCRdb copy retains only in-frame clones and omits some. This sample has roughly 260,000 clones; over 20% occur once, and the top ten carry around 0.029%. Cell sorting via CD45RO/CCR7/CD25/CD127/CD95/CD27 was performed to obtain CD4+ naive, central memory, regulatory and stem cell-like memory cells. This sample is part of a study of beta chain features in type 1 diabetes. CDR1 is SGHTA and CDR2 is FQGNSA in the germline V gene. Unmatched junction bases numbered 6, after V lost 5 bases and J lost 7 bases. The CDR3 is 14 amino acids. Study-wide results and limits: People with Type 1 diabetes carried modestly yet significantly shorter TCRB CDR3s in all four CD4+ subsets. Shorter templates might be favored by PCR, equally in patients and controls.

J is TRBJ2-2 and V is TRBV7-2; 8 positions match TRBD2. This sequence originates from a woman aged 35 to 49 with type 1 diabetes. The sequenced sample was naive CD4+ T cells from blood. CDR3 sequence: CASSAGLDIGELFF. CDR3 coding DNA: TGTGCCAGCAGCGCGGGACTAGATATCGGGGAGCTGTTTTTT.